A selection of T cell receptor beta chains follows, all from one sample in a study of blood T cell repertoires in COVID-19. The table came from immunoSEQ multiplex PCR; TCRdb's copy has only in-frame clones and leaves some out. The table includes roughly 140,000 clones, approximately 84% detected once. Sequenced sample: peripheral blood. The source is a human donor in a cohort sampled during active COVID-19. The CDR3 runs from the conserved cysteine through the conserved F or W. D genes are given only for firm matches. For some rows the clone size is stated as once, few or many, or as a class when expanded; others skip it.

NA	NA	TRBV2	TRBJ2-2	TGTGCCAGCGAACCGGGTAGCACCGGGGAGCTGTTTTTT	CASEPGSTGELFF
NA	TRBD2	TRBV7-6	TRBJ2-5	TGTGCCAGCAGCCAAACGGGGGGGAGGGGAGAGACCCAGTACTTC	CASSQTGGRGETQYF
NA	TRBD1	TRBV9	TRBJ2-7	TGTGCCAGCAGCCCTCCAGCAGGGGGCTACGAGCAGTACTTC	CASSPPAGGYEQYF
once	TRBD2	TRBV5-1	TRBJ2-1	TGCGCCAGCAGCTTGGTGCGGGGGTATAATGAGCAGTTCTTC	CASSLVRGYNEQFF
NA	TRBD1	TRBV4-1	TRBJ2-1	TGCGCCAGCAGCCAGGGCATAACAGGGGTCGAGCAGTTCTTC	CASSQGITGVEQFF
NA	TRBD1	TRBV7-9	TRBJ2-5	TGTGCCAGCAGCCCCGCGGACAGGGGGCAAGAGACCCAGTACTTC	CASSPADRGQETQYF
NA	NA	TRBV19	TRBJ1-2	TGTGCCACCACCCAGGGGCTCCTGGACCATGGCTACACCTTC	CATTQGLLDHGYTF
NA	TRBD1	TRBV7-8	TRBJ1-5	TGTGCCAGCAGCTTAAGGGCTCAGGGGGATAATCAGCCCCAGCATTTT	CASSLRAQGDNQPQHF
NA	NA	TRBV19	TRBJ1-1	TGTGCCAGTAGTATAGCGGGGGGTGGCACTGAAGCTTTCTTT	CASSIAGGGTEAFF
NA	TRBD1	TRBV18	TRBJ1-5	TGTGCCAGCTCACCTGATCAGAGGACAGGGATCCATCAGCCCCAGCATTTT	CASSPDQRTGIHQPQHF
NA	NA	TRBV19	TRBJ2-1	TGTGCCAGTAGTCAAACTCGGACTCGGGAGCAGTTCTTC	CASSQTRTREQFF
NA	NA	TRBV19	TRBJ2-2	TGTGCCAGTAGGAGGGACACCGGGGAGCTGTTTTTT	CASRRDTGELFF
NA	NA	TRBV19	TRBJ2-2	TGTGCCAGTAGTATTCAGGGTAGGAACACCGGGGAGCTGTTTTTT	CASSIQGRNTGELFF
few	TRBD2	TRBV5-1	TRBJ2-2	TGCGCCAGCAGCTACAAACTAGCGGGGGCGAGCACCGGGGAGCTGTTTTTT	CASSYKLAGASTGELFF
NA	TRBD1	TRBV5-1	TRBJ2-4	TGCGCCAGCAGCGCCCAAACAGGGGAGAGAAACATTCAGTACTTC	CASSAQTGERNIQYF
NA	TRBD1	TRBV19	TRBJ2-2	TGTGCCAGTAGGGTAGGGACAGGGAACACCGGGGAGCTGTTTTTT	CASRVGTGNTGELFF
NA	NA	TRBV30	TRBJ2-3	TGTGCCTGGACCCTTAACAGAGATACGCAGTATTTT	CAWTLNRDTQYF
NA	NA	TRBV5-1	TRBJ2-2	TGCGCCAGCAGCTCCTCCGGGACTTCGAACACCGGGGAGCTGTTTTTT	CASSSSGTSNTGELFF
NA	NA	TRBV6-5	TRBJ1-2	TGTGCCAGCAGTTACCTCAGGTCTAACTATGGCTACACCTTC	CASSYLRSNYGYTF
once	NA	TRBV5-6	TRBJ1-6	TGTGCCAGCAGACGACAGGAGAATTCACCCCTCCACTTT	CASRRQENSPLHF
NA	NA	TRBV6-5	TRBJ1-3	TGTGCCAGCAGATACAGGAGCTCTGGAAACACCATATATTTT	CASRYRSSGNTIYF
NA	NA	TRBV10-3	TRBJ1-6	TGTGCCACTGCACGCGGTCAATCACCCCTCCACTTT	CATARGQSPLHF
NA	TRBD2	TRBV28	TRBJ2-7	TGTGCCAGCAGTAACCCCTGGGAGGGTACCTACGAGCAGTACTTC	CASSNPWEGTYEQYF
NA	NA	TRBV30	TRBJ2-3	TGTGCCTGGATCCACCCCGGACAGCGTACGCAGTATTTT	CAWIHPGQRTQYF
NA	NA	TRBV24-1	TRBJ2-5	TGTGCCACCAGTGATTTCGGGGGTGGAGAGACCCAGTACTTC	CATSDFGGGETQYF
NA	TRBD1	TRBV5-1	TRBJ1-2	TGCGCCAGCAGCCCAGACAGGGCGGCGAACTATGGCTACACCTTC	CASSPDRAANYGYTF
once	NA	TRBV19	TRBJ2-5	TGTGCCAGTAGTATAGGGTGGAGGGGGCGCGGCCAAGAGACCCAGTACTTC	CASSIGWRGRGQETQYF
NA	NA	TRBV11-2	TRBJ1-2	TGTGCCAGCAGCTTAGACACAGGGAGCTATGGCTACACCTTC	CASSLDTGSYGYTF
NA	NA	TRBV23-1	TRBJ2-7	TGCGCCAGCAGTCAACCGGGACAAGTGTACGAGCAGTACTTC	CASSQPGQVYEQYF
NA	TRBD1	TRBV9	TRBJ1-2	TGTGCCAGCAGCCTCCGGGACAGGGGGAGTTTGAGCTATGGCTATACCTTC	CASSLRDRGSLSYGYTF
NA	TRBD1	TRBV12-3/TRBV12-4	TRBJ1-1	TGTGCCACCGACGTCGGGACAGGTGAAGCTTTCTTT	CATDVGTGEAFF
NA	NA	TRBV29-1	TRBJ2-7	TGCAGCGTTGGGCAGGGGACCTCCTACGAGCAGTACTTC	CSVGQGTSYEQYF
NA	NA	TRBV5-1	TRBJ2-6	TGCGCCAGCATGGAGACCGCTGGGGCCAACGTCCTGACTTTC	CASMETAGANVLTF
NA	TRBD1	TRBV2	TRBJ2-2	TGTGCCAGCAGCCGGGACAGGATGACCGGGGAGCTGTTTTTT	CASSRDRMTGELFF
NA	NA	TRBV5-1	TRBJ1-2	TGCGCCAGCAGCTTTGACTCCGGTCGGGGTGGCTACACCTTC	CASSFDSGRGGYTF
NA	TRBD1	TRBV19	TRBJ1-2	TGTGCCAGTACTGGGACAGGGGGCTTTGGCTACACCTTC	CASTGTGGFGYTF
NA	NA	TRBV18	TRBJ1-2	TGTGCCAGCTCCCGGGAGGGCTATGGCTACACCTTC	CASSREGYGYTF
once	NA	TRBV7-8	TRBJ2-5	TGTGCCAGCAGCTTATCGGGGGAAGAGACCCAGTACTTC	CASSLSGEETQYF
NA	NA	TRBV7-7	TRBJ2-2	TGTGCTAGCAGCTCCCGGGGTCCACCTAACACCGGGGAGCTGTTTTTT	CASSSRGPPNTGELFF
NA	NA	TRBV3-1/TRBV3-2	TRBJ2-2	TGTGCCAGCAGCCGTACGGGACATAACACCGGGGAGCTGTTTTTT	CASSRTGHNTGELFF